This entry is about one T cell receptor beta chain. Antigen unknown. Clones were read by immunoSEQ multiplex PCR, and TCRdb kept only the in-frame ones, dropping some. The data hold around 100,000 clones, with less than 95% observed a single time. The source of the sample is a study of T cell responses to AZD1222 COVID-19 vaccine. Overall study findings and caveats: Regions left unmutated in variants are reportedly the target of nearly half of spike-specific TCRs. Only 6 or 7 AZD1222 recipients tested seropositive at baseline. The sample set comprised mostly white British donors with more females, and clonal diversity was possibly underestimated. Compared with day 0, the breadth and depth of the Spike-specific TCR repertoire rose significantly after two doses of AZD1222.

CDR3 length equals 11 residues. Germline V gives CDR1 MNHNS, CDR2 SASEGT. Trimming removed 3 bases at V and 7 bases at J, with 4 bases between. The chain recombines TRBV6-1 with TRBJ2-1; no firm D call. Here the sequenced sample was peripheral blood, taken on day 0 of AZD1222 vaccination. The receptor was derived from an adult in good health. CDR3 DNA: TGTGCCAGCAGTGAGTCGAATGAGCAGTTCTTC. Amino acids: CASSESNEQFF.